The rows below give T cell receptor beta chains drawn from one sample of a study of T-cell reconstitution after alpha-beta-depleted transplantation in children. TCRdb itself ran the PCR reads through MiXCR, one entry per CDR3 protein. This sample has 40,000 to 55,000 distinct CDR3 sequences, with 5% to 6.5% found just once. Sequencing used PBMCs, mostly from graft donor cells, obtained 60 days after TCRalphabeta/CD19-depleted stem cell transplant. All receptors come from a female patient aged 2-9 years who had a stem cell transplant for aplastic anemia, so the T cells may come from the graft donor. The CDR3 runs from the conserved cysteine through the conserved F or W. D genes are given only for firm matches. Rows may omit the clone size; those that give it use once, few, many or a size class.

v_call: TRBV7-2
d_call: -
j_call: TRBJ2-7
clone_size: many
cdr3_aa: CASSSRRAREPYEQYF
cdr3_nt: TGTGCCAGCAGCTCTAGGCGGGCGCGGGAACCCTACGAGCAGTACTTC

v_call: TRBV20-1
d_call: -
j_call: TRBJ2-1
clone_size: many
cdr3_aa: CSAAVHEQFF
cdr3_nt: TGCAGTGCTGCCGTACATGAGCAGTTCTTC

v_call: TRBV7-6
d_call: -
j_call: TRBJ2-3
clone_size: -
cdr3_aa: CASSLGQYTDTQYF
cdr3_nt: TGTGCCAGCAGCTTAGGCCAGTACACAGATACGCAGTATTTT

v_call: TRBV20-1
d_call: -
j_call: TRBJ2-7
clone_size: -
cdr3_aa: CSASGDTGRYEQYF
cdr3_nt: TGCAGTGCTAGCGGGGACACGGGTCGTTACGAGCAGTACTTC

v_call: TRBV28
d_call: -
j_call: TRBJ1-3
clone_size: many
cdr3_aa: CASSTGGSSGNTIYF
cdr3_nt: TGTGCCAGCAGTACCGGGGGAAGCTCTGGAAACACCATATATTTT

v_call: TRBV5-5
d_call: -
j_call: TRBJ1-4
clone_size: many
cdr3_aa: CASSGTPPSEKLFF
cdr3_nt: TGTGCCAGCAGCGGGACCCCTCCGAGTGAAAAACTGTTTTTT

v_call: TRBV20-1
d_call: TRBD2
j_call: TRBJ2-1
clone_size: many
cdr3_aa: CSARGLAGATEQFF
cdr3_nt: TGCAGTGCTAGAGGGTTAGCGGGGGCTACTGAGCAGTTCTTC

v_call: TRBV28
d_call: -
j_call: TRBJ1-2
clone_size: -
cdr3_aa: CASSLFLQYYGYTF
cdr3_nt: TGTGCCAGCAGTTTGTTTCTACAATACTATGGCTACACCTTC

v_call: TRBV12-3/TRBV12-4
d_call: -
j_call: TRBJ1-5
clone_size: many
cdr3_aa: CASSDHRSNQPQHF
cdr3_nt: TGTGCCAGCAGCGACCATCGTAGCAATCAGCCCCAGCATTTT

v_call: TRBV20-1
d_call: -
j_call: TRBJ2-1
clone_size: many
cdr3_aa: CSAIAESSYNEQFF
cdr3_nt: TGCAGTGCTATAGCGGAGAGCTCCTACAATGAGCAGTTCTTC

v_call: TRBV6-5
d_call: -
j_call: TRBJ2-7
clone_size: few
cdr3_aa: CASSYGGPPREQYF
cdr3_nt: TGTGCCAGCAGTTACGGGGGGCCCCCTCGGGAGCAGTACTTC

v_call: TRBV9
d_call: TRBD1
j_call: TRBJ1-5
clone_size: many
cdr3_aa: CASSVGYRQGEPQHF
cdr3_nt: TGTGCCAGCAGCGTAGGGTATCGGCAGGGGGAGCCCCAGCATTTT

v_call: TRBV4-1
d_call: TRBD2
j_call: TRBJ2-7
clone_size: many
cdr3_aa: CASSQGLAGGPWDYEQYF
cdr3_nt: TGCGCCAGCAGCCAAGGACTAGCGGGAGGGCCGTGGGATTACGAGCAGTACTTC

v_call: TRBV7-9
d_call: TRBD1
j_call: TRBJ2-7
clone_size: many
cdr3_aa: CASSLSGQGAYEQYF
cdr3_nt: TGTGCCAGCAGCTTGTCTGGACAGGGGGCCTACGAGCAGTACTTC

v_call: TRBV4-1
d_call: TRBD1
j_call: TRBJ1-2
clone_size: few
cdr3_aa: CASSRTTGDGYTF
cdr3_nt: TGCGCCAGCAGCCGCACCACAGGGGATGGCTACACCTTC

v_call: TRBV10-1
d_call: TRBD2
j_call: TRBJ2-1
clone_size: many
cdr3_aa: CASSDQREFTYNEQFF
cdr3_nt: TGCGCCAGCAGTGACCAGCGGGAGTTCACCTACAATGAGCAGTTCTTC

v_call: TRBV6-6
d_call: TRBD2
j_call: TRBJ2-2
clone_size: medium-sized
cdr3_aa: CASSPKGGRGTGELFF
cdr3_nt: TGTGCCAGCAGTCCTAAGGGCGGGAGAGGAACCGGGGAGCTGTTTTTT

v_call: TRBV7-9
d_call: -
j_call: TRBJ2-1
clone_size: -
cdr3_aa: CASSWGGTNEQFF
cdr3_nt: TGTGCCAGCAGCTGGGGCGGAACCAATGAGCAGTTCTTC

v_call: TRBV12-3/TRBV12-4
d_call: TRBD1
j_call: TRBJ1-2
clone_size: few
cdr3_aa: CASSLAVGQGLNYGYTF
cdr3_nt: TGTGCCAGCAGTTTAGCTGTGGGACAGGGGCTTAACTATGGCTACACCTTC

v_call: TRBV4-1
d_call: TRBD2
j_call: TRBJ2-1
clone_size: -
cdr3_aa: CASSQDDGLAGEQFF
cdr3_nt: TGCGCCAGCAGCCAAGATGACGGACTAGCGGGAGAGCAGTTCTTC

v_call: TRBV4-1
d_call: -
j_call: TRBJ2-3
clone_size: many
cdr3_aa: CASSQDRQSTDTQYF
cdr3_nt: TGCGCCAGCAGCCAAGATAGGCAGTCCACAGATACGCAGTATTTT

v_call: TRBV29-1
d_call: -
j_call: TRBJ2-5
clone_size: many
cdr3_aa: CSVGLAEQETQYF
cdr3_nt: TGCAGCGTTGGGTTAGCGGAACAAGAGACCCAGTACTTC

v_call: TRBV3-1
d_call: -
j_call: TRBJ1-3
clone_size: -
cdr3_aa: CASSQRDIRSGNTIYF
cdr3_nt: TGTGCCAGCAGCCAAAGGGACATTCGCTCTGGAAACACCATATATTTT

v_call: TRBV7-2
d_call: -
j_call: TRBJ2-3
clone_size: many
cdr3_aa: CASSSSGRETDTQYF
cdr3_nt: TGTGCCAGCAGCTCGTCGGGACGCGAGACAGATACGCAGTATTTT

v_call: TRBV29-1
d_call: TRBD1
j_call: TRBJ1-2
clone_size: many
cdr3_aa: CSGATGTGYGYTF
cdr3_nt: TGCAGCGGTGCTACCGGGACAGGGTATGGCTACACCTTC

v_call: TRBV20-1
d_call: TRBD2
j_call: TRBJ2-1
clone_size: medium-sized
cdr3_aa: CSAKREGGGEQFF
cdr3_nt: TGCAGTGCTAAGCGGGAGGGCGGGGGTGAGCAGTTCTTC

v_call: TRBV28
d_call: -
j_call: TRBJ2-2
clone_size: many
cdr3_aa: CASTLNAGELFF
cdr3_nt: TGTGCCAGCACCCTTAACGCTGGGGAGCTGTTTTTT

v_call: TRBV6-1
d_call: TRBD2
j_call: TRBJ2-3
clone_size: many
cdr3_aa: CASRGLAGGPDTQYF
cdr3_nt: TGTGCCAGCAGGGGACTAGCGGGAGGGCCAGATACGCAGTATTTT

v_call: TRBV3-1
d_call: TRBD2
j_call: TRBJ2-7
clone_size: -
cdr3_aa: CASSQNGGSHEQYF
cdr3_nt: TGTGCCAGCAGCCAAAACGGCGGGAGTCACGAGCAGTACTTC

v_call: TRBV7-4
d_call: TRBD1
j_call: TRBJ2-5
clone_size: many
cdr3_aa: CASSLYLSPGQGKETQYF
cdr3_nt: TGTGCCAGCAGCTTATACCTCTCACCGGGACAGGGGAAGGAGACCCAGTACTTC

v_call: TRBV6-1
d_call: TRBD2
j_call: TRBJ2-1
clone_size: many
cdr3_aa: CASSAGLAANEQFF
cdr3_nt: TGTGCCAGCAGTGCTGGACTAGCCGCCAATGAGCAGTTCTTC

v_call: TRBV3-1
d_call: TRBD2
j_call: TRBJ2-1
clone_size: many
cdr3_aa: CASTGARLAGTNEQFF
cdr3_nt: TGTGCCAGCACCGGCGCGCGGCTAGCGGGGACCAATGAGCAGTTCTTC

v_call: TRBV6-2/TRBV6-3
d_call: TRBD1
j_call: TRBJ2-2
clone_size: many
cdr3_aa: CASGRTGFTGELFF
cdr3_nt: TGTGCCAGCGGTAGGACAGGGTTCACCGGGGAGCTGTTTTTT

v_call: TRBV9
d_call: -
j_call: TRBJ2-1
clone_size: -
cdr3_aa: CASSVGGGGLSAYNEQFF
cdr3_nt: TGTGCCAGCAGCGTTGGTGGGGGGGGCTTGAGCGCCTACAATGAGCAGTTCTTC

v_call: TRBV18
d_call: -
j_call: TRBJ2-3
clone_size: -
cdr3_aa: CASSPAGQVSTDTQYF
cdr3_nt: TGTGCCAGCTCACCAGCAGGGCAGGTTAGCACAGATACGCAGTATTTT

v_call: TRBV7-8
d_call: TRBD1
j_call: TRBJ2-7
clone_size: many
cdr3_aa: CASSPTTGVYEQYF
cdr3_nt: TGTGCCAGCAGCCCGACTACAGGGGTCTACGAGCAGTACTTC

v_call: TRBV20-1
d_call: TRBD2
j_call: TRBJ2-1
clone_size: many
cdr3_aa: CSATQTSGYYNEQFF
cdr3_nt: TGCAGTGCCACACAGACTAGCGGATACTACAATGAGCAGTTCTTC

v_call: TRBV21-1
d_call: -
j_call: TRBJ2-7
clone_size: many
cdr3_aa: CASSMPGRLTYEQYF
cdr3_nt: TGTGCCAGCAGCATGCCGGGACGGCTCACCTACGAGCAGTACTTC

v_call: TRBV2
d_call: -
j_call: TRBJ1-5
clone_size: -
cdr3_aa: CASSEGSAQPQHF
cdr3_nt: TGTGCCAGCAGTGAAGGGTCTGCTCAGCCCCAGCATTTT

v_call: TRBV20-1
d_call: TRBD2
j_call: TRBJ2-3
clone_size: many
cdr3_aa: CSAVLAGGADTQYF
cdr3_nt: TGCAGTGCCGTTTTAGCGGGGGGGGCAGATACGCAGTATTTT

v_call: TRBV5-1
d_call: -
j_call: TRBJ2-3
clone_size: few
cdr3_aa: CASSLEGRRSTDTQYF
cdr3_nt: TGCGCCAGCAGCTTGGAGGGCAGGAGGAGCACAGATACGCAGTATTTT

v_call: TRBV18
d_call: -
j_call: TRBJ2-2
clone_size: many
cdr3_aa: CASSPDLTGELFF
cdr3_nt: TGTGCCAGCTCACCGGACCTCACCGGGGAGCTGTTTTTT

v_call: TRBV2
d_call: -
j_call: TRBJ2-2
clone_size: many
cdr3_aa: CASSESFGQGGTGELFF
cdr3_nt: TGTGCCAGCAGTGAAAGTTTTGGGCAGGGTGGCACCGGGGAGCTGTTTTTT

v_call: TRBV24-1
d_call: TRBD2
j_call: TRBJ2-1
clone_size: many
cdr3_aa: CATSGLAGGNEQFF
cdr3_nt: TGTGCCACCAGTGGACTTGCGGGGGGCAATGAGCAGTTCTTC

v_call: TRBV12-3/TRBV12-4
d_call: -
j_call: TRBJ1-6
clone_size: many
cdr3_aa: CASSEWGSPLHF
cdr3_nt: TGTGCCAGCAGTGAATGGGGTTCACCCCTCCACTTT

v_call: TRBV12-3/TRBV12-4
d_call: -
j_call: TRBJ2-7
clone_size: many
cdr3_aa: CASIPWAGYEQYF
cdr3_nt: TGTGCCAGCATCCCTTGGGCGGGTTACGAGCAGTACTTC

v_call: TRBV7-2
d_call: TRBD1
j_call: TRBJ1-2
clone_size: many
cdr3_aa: CASSSQGANYGYTF
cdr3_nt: TGTGCCAGCAGCTCCCAGGGGGCCAACTATGGCTACACCTTC

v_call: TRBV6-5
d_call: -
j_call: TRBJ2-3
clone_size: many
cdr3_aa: CASSYSSTDTQYF
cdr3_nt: TGTGCCAGCAGTTACTCTAGCACAGATACGCAGTATTTT

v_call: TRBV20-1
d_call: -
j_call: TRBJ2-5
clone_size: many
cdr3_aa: CSARDPGKETQYF
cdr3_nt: TGCAGTGCTAGAGATCCAGGGAAAGAGACCCAGTACTTC

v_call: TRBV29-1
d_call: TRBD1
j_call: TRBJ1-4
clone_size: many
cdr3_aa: CSVQGQLNEKLFF
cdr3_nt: TGCAGCGTCCAGGGACAGCTTAATGAAAAACTGTTTTTT

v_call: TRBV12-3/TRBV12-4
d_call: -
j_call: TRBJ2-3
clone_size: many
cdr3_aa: CASSFRGLTDTQYF
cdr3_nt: TGTGCCAGCAGTTTCAGGGGACTCACAGATACGCAGTATTTT

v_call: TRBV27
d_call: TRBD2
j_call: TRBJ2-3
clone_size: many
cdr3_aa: CASSLTSADTQYF
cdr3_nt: TGTGCCAGCAGTTTGACTAGCGCAGATACGCAGTATTTT

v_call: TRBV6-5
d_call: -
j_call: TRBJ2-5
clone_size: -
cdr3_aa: CASSPRLFPISETQYF
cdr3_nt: TGTGCCAGCAGCCCACGCCTATTTCCAATATCAGAGACCCAGTACTTC

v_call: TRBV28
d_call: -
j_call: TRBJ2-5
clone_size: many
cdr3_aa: CASSFAPETQYF
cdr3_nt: TGTGCCAGCAGTTTTGCGCCAGAGACCCAGTACTTC

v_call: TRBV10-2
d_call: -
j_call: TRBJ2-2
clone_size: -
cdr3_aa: CASSGQLNTGELFF
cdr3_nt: TGCGCCAGCTCGGGGCAGCTGAACACCGGGGAGCTGTTTTTT